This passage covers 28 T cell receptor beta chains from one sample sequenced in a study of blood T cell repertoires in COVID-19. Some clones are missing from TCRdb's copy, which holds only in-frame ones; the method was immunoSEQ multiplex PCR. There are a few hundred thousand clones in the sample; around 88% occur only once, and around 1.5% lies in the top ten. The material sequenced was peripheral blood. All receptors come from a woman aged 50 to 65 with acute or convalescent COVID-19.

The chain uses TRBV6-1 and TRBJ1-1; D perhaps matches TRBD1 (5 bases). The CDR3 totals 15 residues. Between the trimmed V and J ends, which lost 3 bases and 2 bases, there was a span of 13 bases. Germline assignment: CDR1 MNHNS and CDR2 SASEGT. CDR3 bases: TGTGCCAGCAGTGAGGTAGGGGCAGTTAACACTGAAGCTTTCTTT. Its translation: CASSEVGAVNTEAFF.

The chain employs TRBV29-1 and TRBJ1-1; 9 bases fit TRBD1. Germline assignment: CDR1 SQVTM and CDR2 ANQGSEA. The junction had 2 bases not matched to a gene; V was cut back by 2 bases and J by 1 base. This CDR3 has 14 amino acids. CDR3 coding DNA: TGCAGCGTTGAACACAGGGGGCCGAACACTGAAGCTTTCTTT. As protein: CSVEHRGPNTEAFF.

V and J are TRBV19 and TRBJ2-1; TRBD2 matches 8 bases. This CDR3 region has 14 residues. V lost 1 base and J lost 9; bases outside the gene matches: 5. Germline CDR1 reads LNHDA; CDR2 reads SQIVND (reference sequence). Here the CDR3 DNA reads TGTGCCAGTAGTATAGCGGGAGGGCTCGGTGAGCAGTTCTTC. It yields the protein CASSIAGGLGEQFF.

Here the CDR3 DNA reads TGTGCCAGCATCTATGGGACAGGGGCAACCTATGGCTACACCTTC. Protein: CASIYGTGATYGYTF. The V gene is TRBV2, the J gene TRBJ1-2; TRBD1 matches 10 bases. The V segment lost 7 bases and the J segment 4 bases; nucleotides outside the gene matches: 9. This CDR3 contains 15 residues. CDR1 and CDR2 from the germline V gene are SNHLY and FYNNEI. The full variable domain, completed using reference TRBV2 and TRBJ1-2, is EPEVTQTPSHQVTQMGQEVILRCVPISNHLYFYWYRQILGQKVEFLVSFYNNEISEKSEIFDDQFSVERPDGSNFTLKIRSTKLEDSAMYFCASIYGTGATYGYTFGSGTRLTVV.

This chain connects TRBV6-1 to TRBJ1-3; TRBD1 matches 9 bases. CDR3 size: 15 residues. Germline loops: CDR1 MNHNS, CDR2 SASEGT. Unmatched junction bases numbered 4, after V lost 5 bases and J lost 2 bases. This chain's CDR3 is CASSQTGGTGNTIYF. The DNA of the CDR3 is TGTGCCAGCAGTCAGACAGGGGGAACTGGAAACACCATATATTTT.

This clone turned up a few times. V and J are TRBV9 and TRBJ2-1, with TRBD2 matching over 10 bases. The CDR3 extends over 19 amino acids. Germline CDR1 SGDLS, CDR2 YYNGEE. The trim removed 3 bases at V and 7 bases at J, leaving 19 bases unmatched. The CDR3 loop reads CASSAPPSGRWGEWNEQFF. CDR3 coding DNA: TGTGCCAGCAGCGCCCCCCCTAGCGGGAGATGGGGGGAGTGGAATGAGCAGTTCTTC.

The CDR3 coding sequence is TGTGCCAGTAGATTGAAGACAGGGGGCGTGACAGATACGCAGTATTTT. Protein: CASRLKTGGVTDTQYF. This rearrangement joins TRBV19 to TRBJ2-3; 10 nucleotides agree with TRBD1. The V segment lost 6 bases and the J segment 3 bases; nucleotides outside the gene matches: 9. The CDR3 runs to 16 residues. CDR1 is LNHDA and CDR2 is SQIVND in the germline V gene (reference sequence).

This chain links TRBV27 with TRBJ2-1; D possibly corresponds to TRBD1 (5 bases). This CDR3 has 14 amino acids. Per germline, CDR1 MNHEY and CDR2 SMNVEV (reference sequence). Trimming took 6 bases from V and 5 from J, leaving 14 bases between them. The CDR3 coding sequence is TGTGCCAGCAGAGGGGTCCTCATTAACAATGAGCAGTTCTTC. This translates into CASRGVLINNEQFF.

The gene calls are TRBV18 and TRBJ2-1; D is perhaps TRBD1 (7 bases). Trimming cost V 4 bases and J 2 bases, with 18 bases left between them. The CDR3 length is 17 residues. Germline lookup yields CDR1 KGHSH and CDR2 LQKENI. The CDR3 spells CASSRNRGLPPYNEQFF. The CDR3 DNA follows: TGTGCCAGCTCACGAAACAGGGGACTTCCCCCCTACAATGAGCAGTTCTTC.

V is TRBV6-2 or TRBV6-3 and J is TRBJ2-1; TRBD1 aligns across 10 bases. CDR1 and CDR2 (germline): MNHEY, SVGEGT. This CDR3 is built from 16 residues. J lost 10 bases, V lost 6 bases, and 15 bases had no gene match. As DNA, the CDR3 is TGTGCCAGCAGCCCTCCCGGGGACAGGGGTCCCTTAGAGCAGTTCTTC. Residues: CASSPPGDRGPLEQFF.

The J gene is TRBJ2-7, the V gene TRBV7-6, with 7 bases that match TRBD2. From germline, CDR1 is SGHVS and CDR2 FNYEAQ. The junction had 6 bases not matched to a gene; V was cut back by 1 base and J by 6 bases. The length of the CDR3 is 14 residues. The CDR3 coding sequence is TGTGCCAGCAGCTTAGTTTCTAGCGGAGGCGAGCAGTACTTC. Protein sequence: CASSLVSSGGEQYF.

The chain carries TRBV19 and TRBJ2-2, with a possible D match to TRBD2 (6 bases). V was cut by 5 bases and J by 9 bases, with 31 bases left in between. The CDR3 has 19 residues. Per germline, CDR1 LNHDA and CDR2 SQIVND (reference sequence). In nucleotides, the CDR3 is TGTGCCAGTAGTGGTGTCTTGGGGTACCTCGGGAGTGGGGCCAGGGAGCTGTTTTTT. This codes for CASSGVLGYLGSGARELFF. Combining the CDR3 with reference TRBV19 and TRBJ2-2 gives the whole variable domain DGGITQSPKYLFRKEGQNVTLSCEQNLNHDAMYWYRQDPGQGLRLIYYSQIVNDFQKGDIAEGYSVSREKKESFPLTVTSAQKNPTAFYLCASSGVLGYLGSGARELFFGEGSRLTVL.

CDR3 loop: CASSATLAGINNEQFF. Here the CDR3 DNA reads TGTGCCAGCAGCGCCACGTTAGCGGGAATCAACAATGAGCAGTTCTTC. This rearrangement joins TRBV7-2 to TRBJ2-1, with 8 bases identical to TRBD2. Unmatched junction bases numbered 11, after V lost 5 bases and J lost 5 bases. This CDR3 contains 16 residues. The germline V gene has CDR1 SGHTA and CDR2 FQGNSA.

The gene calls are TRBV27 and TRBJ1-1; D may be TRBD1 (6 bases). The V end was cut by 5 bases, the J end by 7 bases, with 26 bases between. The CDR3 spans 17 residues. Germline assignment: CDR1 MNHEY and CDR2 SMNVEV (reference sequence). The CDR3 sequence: CASSHRALGGGPFEAFF. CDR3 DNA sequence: TGTGCCAGCAGTCACCGGGCCCTAGGGGGGGGACCCTTTGAAGCTTTCTTT.

The CDR3 reads CASSLVGKLAGGPYNEQFF. Here the CDR3 DNA reads TGTGCCAGCAGCTTAGTGGGAAAACTAGCGGGAGGGCCCTACAATGAGCAGTTCTTC. V and J are TRBV13 and TRBJ2-1; 13 positions match TRBD2. J gave up 2 bases and V 1 base, and 8 bases lay outside the gene matches. The CDR3 loop spans 19 amino acids. CDR1 is PRHDT, CDR2 FYEKMQ, per germline (reference sequence).

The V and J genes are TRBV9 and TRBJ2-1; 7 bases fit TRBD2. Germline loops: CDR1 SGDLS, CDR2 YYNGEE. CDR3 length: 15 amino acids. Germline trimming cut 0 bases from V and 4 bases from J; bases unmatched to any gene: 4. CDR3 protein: CASSVVPSGYNEQFF. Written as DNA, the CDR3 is TGTGCCAGCAGCGTAGTTCCTAGCGGTTACAATGAGCAGTTCTTC.

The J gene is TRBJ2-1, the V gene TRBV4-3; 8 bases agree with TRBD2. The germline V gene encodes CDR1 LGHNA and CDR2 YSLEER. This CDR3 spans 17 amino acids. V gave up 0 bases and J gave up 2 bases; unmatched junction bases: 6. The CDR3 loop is CASSQDVTGGPYNEQFF. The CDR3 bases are TGCGCCAGCAGCCAAGATGTTACGGGAGGGCCCTACAATGAGCAGTTCTTC.

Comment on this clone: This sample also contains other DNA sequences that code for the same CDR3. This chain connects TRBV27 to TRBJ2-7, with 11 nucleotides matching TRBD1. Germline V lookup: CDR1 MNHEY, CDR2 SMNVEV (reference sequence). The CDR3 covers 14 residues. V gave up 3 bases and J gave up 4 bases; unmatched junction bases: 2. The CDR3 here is CASSLGQGGYEQYF. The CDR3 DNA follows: TGTGCCAGCAGTTTGGGACAGGGGGGGTACGAGCAGTACTTC.

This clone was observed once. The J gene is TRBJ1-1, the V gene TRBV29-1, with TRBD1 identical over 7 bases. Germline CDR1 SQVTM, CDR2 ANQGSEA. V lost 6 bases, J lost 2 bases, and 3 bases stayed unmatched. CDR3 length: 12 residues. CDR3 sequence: CSVQGGNTEAFF. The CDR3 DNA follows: TGCAGCGTCCAGGGGGGAAACACTGAAGCTTTCTTT.

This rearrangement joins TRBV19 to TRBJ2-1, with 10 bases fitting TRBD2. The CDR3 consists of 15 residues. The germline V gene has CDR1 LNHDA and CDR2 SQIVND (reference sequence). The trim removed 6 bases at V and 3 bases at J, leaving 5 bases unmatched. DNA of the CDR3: TGTGCCAGTAGAGTAGCGGGAGGCCGCTACAATGAGCAGTTCTTC. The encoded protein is CASRVAGGRYNEQFF.

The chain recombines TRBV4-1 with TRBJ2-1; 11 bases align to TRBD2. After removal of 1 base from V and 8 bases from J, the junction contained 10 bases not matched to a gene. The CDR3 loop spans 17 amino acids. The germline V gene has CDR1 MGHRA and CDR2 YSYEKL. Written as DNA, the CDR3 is TGCGCCAGCAGCCAAGGACAGACTAGCGGGATGGTCGATGAGCAGTTCTTC. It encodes CASSQGQTSGMVDEQFF.

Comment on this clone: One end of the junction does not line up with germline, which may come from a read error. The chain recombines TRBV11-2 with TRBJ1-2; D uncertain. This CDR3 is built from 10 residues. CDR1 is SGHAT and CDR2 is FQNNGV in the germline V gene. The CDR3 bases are TGTGCCAGCAGCTTAGCAGAGGTGGCCTTC. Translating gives CASSLAEVAF.

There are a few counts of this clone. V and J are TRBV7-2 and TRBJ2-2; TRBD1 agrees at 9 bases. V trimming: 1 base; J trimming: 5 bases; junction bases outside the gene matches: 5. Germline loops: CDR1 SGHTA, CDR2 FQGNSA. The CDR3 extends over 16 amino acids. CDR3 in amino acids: CASSLVTGGGTGELFF. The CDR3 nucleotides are TGTGCCAGCAGCTTAGTCACAGGGGGCGGGACCGGGGAGCTGTTTTTT.

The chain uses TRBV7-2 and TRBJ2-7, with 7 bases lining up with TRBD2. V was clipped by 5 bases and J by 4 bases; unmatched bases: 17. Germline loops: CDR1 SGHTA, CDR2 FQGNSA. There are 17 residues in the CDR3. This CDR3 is CASSRTQLSGGKYEQYF. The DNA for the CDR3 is TGTGCCAGCAGCCGTACACAGCTTTCGGGAGGAAAGTACGAGCAGTACTTC.

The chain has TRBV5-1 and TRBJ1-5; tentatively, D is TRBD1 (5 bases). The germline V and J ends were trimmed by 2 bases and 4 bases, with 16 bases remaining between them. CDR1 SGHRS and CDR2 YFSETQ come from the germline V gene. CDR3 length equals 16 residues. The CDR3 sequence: CASSFRFSGINQPQHF. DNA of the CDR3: TGCGCCAGCAGCTTCCGGTTTTCAGGGATAAATCAGCCCCAGCATTTT.

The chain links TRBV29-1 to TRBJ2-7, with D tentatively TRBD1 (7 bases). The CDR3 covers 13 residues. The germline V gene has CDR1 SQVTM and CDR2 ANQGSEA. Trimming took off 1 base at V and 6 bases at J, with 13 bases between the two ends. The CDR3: CSVEGYRGGEQYF. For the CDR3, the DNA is TGCAGCGTTGAAGGCTACAGGGGAGGCGAGCAGTACTTC.

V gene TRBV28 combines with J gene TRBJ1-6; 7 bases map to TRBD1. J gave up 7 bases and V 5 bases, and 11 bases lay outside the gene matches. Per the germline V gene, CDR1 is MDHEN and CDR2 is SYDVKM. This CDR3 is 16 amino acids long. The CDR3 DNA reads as TGTGCCAGCAGTCTCCGCCGGGCAGGGGGAAATTCACCCCTCCACTTT. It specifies CASSLRRAGGNSPLHF.

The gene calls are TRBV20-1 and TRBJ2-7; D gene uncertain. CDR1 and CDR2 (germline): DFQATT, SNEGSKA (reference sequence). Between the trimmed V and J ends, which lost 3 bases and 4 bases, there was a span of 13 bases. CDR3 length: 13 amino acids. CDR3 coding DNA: TGCAGTGCTAGTTTAACTCGGTCGTACGAGCAGTACTTC. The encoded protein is CSASLTRSYEQYF.